These T cell receptor beta chains were read from a single sample in a study of vaccination and CD4 T cells after COVID-19. Which antigens these TCRs recognize remains unknown. TCRdb analysed the PCR reads with MiXCR anew, one entry per CDR3 protein. The table has 15,000 to 20,000 distinct CDR3 sequences, 30% to 45% seen once; the top ten hold 8.4%. Sequencing was carried out using CD4+ T cells from blood, cultured in vitro. The origin of the receptors is a human donor who had recovered from COVID-19. Both conserved end residues are part of each CDR3. D genes are given only for firm matches. For some rows the clone size is stated as once, few or many, or as a class when expanded; others skip it.

j_call d_call v_call clone_size cdr3_nt cdr3_aa
TRBJ1-2 - TRBV20-1 - TGCAGTGCTAGAGATCAAGACCGTTCTACAGGGGGCTACACCTTC CSARDQDRSTGGYTF
TRBJ2-3 - TRBV7-2 - TGTGCCAACAGCTCTGGTCTAGGTTACACAGATACGCAGTATTTT CANSSGLGYTDTQYF
TRBJ2-5 TRBD1 TRBV7-9 - TGTGCCAGCAGCTTTGCCGGGACAGGACAAGAGACCCAGTACTTC CASSFAGTGQETQYF
TRBJ1-1 TRBD1 TRBV5-1 - TGCGCCAGCAGATTTAGACAGGGTCGAAACACTGAAGCTTTCTTT CASRFRQGRNTEAFF
TRBJ2-3 - TRBV2 - TGTGCCAGCAGTGAAAGGGGCACCGTCACAGATACGCAGTATTTT CASSERGTVTDTQYF
TRBJ1-1 - TRBV21-1 few TGTGCCAGCAGCAAAGAGGGATTCAGGGTCACTGAAGCTTTCTTT CASSKEGFRVTEAFF
TRBJ2-7 TRBD1 TRBV15 - TGTGCCACCAGCAGAGATGGACAGGGGTACGAGCAGTACTTC CATSRDGQGYEQYF
TRBJ1-2 - TRBV4-1 - TGCGCCAGCAGCCAAGTGGAAAGGGCCCGCAGTTATGGCTACACCTTC CASSQVERARSYGYTF
TRBJ2-3 - TRBV2 once TGTGCCAGCAGGGCCCGACTAGGCAGAGACCAACAGCGTACGCAGTATTTT CASRARLGRDQQRTQYF
TRBJ1-5 - TRBV30 few TGTGCCGCAATGTCGGGAAGCAATCAGCCCCAGCATTTT CAAMSGSNQPQHF
TRBJ1-1 - TRBV11-2 few TGTGCCAGCAGCTTTACGGCGGGGGGGGCCACTGAAGCTTTCTTT CASSFTAGGATEAFF
TRBJ2-3 - TRBV27 - TGTGCCAGCAGTTTCTCTTCAGCTAGCACGGTTACGCAGTATTTT CASSFSSASTVTQYF
TRBJ2-3 TRBD2 TRBV7-2 - TGTGCCAGCAGCTTATTAAGACGGCTAGCGGGAGGGCCAATCACAGATACGCAGTATTTT CASSLLRRLAGGPITDTQYF
TRBJ2-2 TRBD2 TRBV27 - TGTGCCAGCAGTTTAAGGTGGACTAGCGTGAACACCGGGGAGCTGTTTTTT CASSLRWTSVNTGELFF
TRBJ1-3 - TRBV10-3 - TGTGCCACAGGCCTTACAGAACCGTCTGGAAACACCATATATTTT CATGLTEPSGNTIYF
TRBJ1-6 - TRBV7-9 few TGTGCCAGCCACTCCGCAGATTCACCCCTCCACTTT CASHSADSPLHF
TRBJ2-3 - TRBV11-2 - TGTGCCAGCCGGAGGTTCCAATCGACAGATACGCAGTATTTT CASRRFQSTDTQYF
TRBJ2-1 TRBD2 TRBV27 - TGTGCCAGCAGGGATTTAGCGGGAGAGAGGAATGAGCAGTTCTTC CASRDLAGERNEQFF
TRBJ2-7 - TRBV28 few TGTGCCAGCAGTCAATTCCGCTCGGGGGCCTACGAGCAGTACTTC CASSQFRSGAYEQYF
TRBJ1-1 - TRBV7-6 - TGTGCCAGCAGGGAAGGGACCATGAACACTGAAGCTTTCTTT CASREGTMNTEAFF
TRBJ2-7 - TRBV5-4 few TGTGCCAGCAGCTTGGGCAGTGGCTACGAGCAGTACTTC CASSLGSGYEQYF
TRBJ2-7 TRBD2 TRBV10-2 - TGCGCCAGCAGTGAACTCGGCGGACTAGCGGGAGGAAAATCTTCTTGGGACGAGCAGTACTTC CASSELGGLAGGKSSWDEQYF
TRBJ1-2 TRBD1 TRBV6-8 - TGTGCCAGCAGTTCCGGGACAGAGTTCTATGGCTACACCTTC CASSSGTEFYGYTF
TRBJ2-5 - TRBV28 - TGTGCCAGCACTCCCTGGGGCCGTTTCGGAGAGACCCAGTACTTC CASTPWGRFGETQYF
TRBJ2-3 - TRBV10-1 - TGCGCCAGCAGTGCAGGACCGCGAGACATATTCACAGATACGCAGTATTTT CASSAGPRDIFTDTQYF